The following is a TCR beta chain sequence with its context. TCRdb keeps only in-frame clones here, not all; method: immunoSEQ multiplex PCR. Of under 1,900,000 clones listed, approximately 98.5% were seen once; the top ten hold about 0.4%. The data originate from a study of shared clonotypes between healthy human individuals. Whole-study context: CD8 memory received one plate per donor, CD8 naive two, CD4 memory three and CD4 naive three.

CDR1 is GTSNPN, CDR2 SVGIG, per germline (reference sequence). V was clipped by 4 bases and J by 2 bases, with 11 bases between them. CDR3 length equals 13 residues. The TCR sequence derives from a man aged 30 to 39 in good health. The chain joins TRBV30 to TRBJ1-1; D call uncertain. What was sequenced was naive CD4+ T cells sorted from blood. Specified subset: CD45RA+ positively selected. For the CDR3, the DNA is TGTGCCTGGATCGCCAGGCTTAACACTGAAGCTTTCTTT. Its translation is CAWIARLNTEAFF.